The 6 T cell receptor beta chains below were found in one sample sequenced in a study of blood T cell repertoires in COVID-19. Only in-frame clones appear in the TCRdb table, and some are missing; sequencing was by immunoSEQ multiplex PCR. The table shows approximately 200,000 clones, with around 82% occurring only once. Sequenced: peripheral blood. These receptors came from a woman aged 55-70 years with acute or convalescent COVID-19.

This chain connects TRBV5-1 to TRBJ2-7, with 15 bases fitting TRBD2. The CDR3 runs 17 residues. The germline V gene has CDR1 SGHRS and CDR2 YFSETQ. Losses at the gene ends were 3 bases for V and 1 base for J; bases not matched to a gene: 5. The CDR3 bases are TGCGCCAGCAGCTGGGGACTAGCGGGGGGCCAATCCTACGAGCAGTACTTC. Its translation is CASSWGLAGGQSYEQYF.

The rearrangement uses TRBV7-8 and TRBJ1-1; weak D call: TRBD1 (6 bases). The CDR3 length is 15 residues. Trimming took off 1 base at V and 0 bases at J, with 9 bases between the two ends. In germline, CDR1 is SGHVS, CDR2 FQNEAQ. CDR3 sequence reads: CASSLVGGLNTEAFF. The DNA for the CDR3 is TGTGCCAGCAGCTTAGTTGGGGGCTTGAACACTGAAGCTTTCTTT. The entire variable domain, with the rest obtained from reference TRBV7-8 and TRBJ1-1, is as follows: GAGVSQSPRYKVAKRGQDVALRCDPISGHVSLFWYQQALGQGPEFLTYFQNEAQLDKSGLPSDRFFAERPEGSVSTLKIQRTQQEDSAVYLCASSLVGGLNTEAFFGQGTRLTVV.

The chain joins TRBV10-3 to TRBJ1-5; D perhaps matches TRBD1 (5 bases). Trimming removed 5 bases from V and 3 bases from J, with 8 bases in between. This CDR3 is 13 amino acids long. The V gene's germline CDR1 is ENHRY and CDR2 SYGVKD. The DNA for the CDR3 is TGTGCCATCAGTTTCAGGGACAATCAGCCCCAGCATTTT. It yields the protein CAISFRDNQPQHF.

The rearrangement uses TRBV30 and TRBJ2-7, with D tentatively TRBD1 (6 bases). Trimming shortened V by 5 bases and J by 0 bases, and 8 bases separated the two germline ends. Germline V CDR1 and CDR2: GTSNPN, SVGIG (reference sequence). The CDR3 is made up of 12 amino acids. The chain's CDR3 is CAWGQSSYEQYF. In DNA, the CDR3 is TGTGCCTGGGGACAGTCCTCCTACGAGCAGTACTTC. Together with reference TRBV30 and TRBJ2-7, the CDR3 gives the full variable domain: SQTIHQWPATLVQPVGSPLSLECTVEGTSNPNLYWYRQAAGRGLQLLFYSVGIGQISSEVPQNLSASRPQDRQFILSSKKLLLSDSGFYLCAWGQSSYEQYFGPGTRLTVT.

This chain links TRBV6-5 with TRBJ1-6; possible D gene TRBD1, 6 bases. CDR1 MNHEY and CDR2 SVGAGI come from the germline V gene. Trimming removed 6 bases at V and 11 bases at J, with 14 bases between. CDR3 length: 13 amino acids. The CDR3 is CASRQRGIAPLHF. The DNA for the CDR3 is TGTGCCAGCAGACAAAGGGGGATAGCACCCCTCCACTTT.

The CDR3: CASSVAVGDYGYTF. The CDR3 DNA sequence: TGTGCCAGCAGCGTAGCAGTCGGGGACTATGGCTACACCTTC. This chain uses TRBV9 with TRBJ1-2; D gene ambiguous. In germline, CDR1 is SGDLS, CDR2 YYNGEE. The CDR3 runs to 14 residues. Trimming removed 0 bases from V and 3 bases from J, with 9 bases in between.